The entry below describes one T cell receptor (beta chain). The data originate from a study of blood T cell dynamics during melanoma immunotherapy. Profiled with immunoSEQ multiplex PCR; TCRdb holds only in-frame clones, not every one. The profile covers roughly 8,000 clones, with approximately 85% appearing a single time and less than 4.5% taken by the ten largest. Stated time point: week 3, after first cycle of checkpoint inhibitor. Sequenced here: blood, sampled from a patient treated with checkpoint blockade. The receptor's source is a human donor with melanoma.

The CDR3 DNA sequence: TGTGCCAGCAGCTCCGCAGGCGACGGGTACTACGAGCAGTACTTC. Translating gives CASSSAGDGYYEQYF. This chain uses TRBV7-3 with TRBJ2-7, with D unresolved. This CDR3 is built from 15 residues. Germline V gene data show CDR1 as SGHTA and CDR2 as FQGTGA. V dropped 4 bases and J dropped 3 bases, with 16 bases sitting between them.